The next 18 T cell receptor beta chains were all read from a single sample in a study of identical twins. TCRdb analysed the 5' RACE reads with MiXCR anew, one entry per CDR3 protein. The sample yields 1.5 million to 2 million distinct CDR3 sequences, under 35% seen once. Material: cord blood. These receptors originate from a newborn girl in good health.

The chain links TRBV29-1 to TRBJ1-1; no definite D call. The CDR3 runs to 11 residues. V lost 8 bases, J lost 8 bases, and 15 bases lay in between. Germline CDR1 reads SQVTM; CDR2 reads ANQGSEA. CDR3 region: CSFLRLGEAFF. DNA for the CDR3: TGCAGCTTCCTCCGCCTCGGGGAAGCTTTCTTT.

The rearrangement uses TRBV5-6 and TRBJ2-1; D unresolved. Germline CDR1 reads SGHDT; CDR2 reads YYEEEE. The V end lost 5 bases, the J end lost 8 bases, and 14 bases lay between the germline ends. The CDR3 runs 13 residues. This CDR3 reads CASSYRRADEQFF. The DNA of the CDR3 is TGTGCCAGCAGTTATCGTCGGGCGGATGAGCAGTTCTTC. The full variable domain, in which reference TRBV5-6 and TRBJ2-1 provide the parts outside the CDR3, is DAGVTQSPTHLIKTRGQQVTLRCSPKSGHDTVSWYQQALGQGPQFIFQYYEEEERQRGNFPDRFSGHQFPNYSSELNVNALLLGDSALYLCASSYRRADEQFFGPGTRLTVL.

The table lists this clonotype with a few counts. CDR3 sequence reads: CASSHDPFGELFF. CDR3 coding DNA: TGCGCCAGCAGCCATGACCCTTTCGGGGAGCTGTTTTTT. The genes are TRBV4-1 and TRBJ2-2; D uncertain. V dropped 3 bases and J dropped 7 bases, with 9 bases sitting between them. The CDR3 is 13 amino acids. Germline assignment: CDR1 MGHRA and CDR2 YSYEKL.

Only a few counts were recorded for this clonotype. The rearrangement uses TRBV4-1 and TRBJ1-2; 7 nucleotides align to TRBD1. V lost 1 base and J lost 8; bases outside the gene matches: 7. This CDR3 contains 14 residues. Germline V gene data show CDR1 as MGHRA and CDR2 as YSYEKL. This chain's CDR3 is CASSQVWSGGGYTF. Here the CDR3 DNA reads TGCGCCAGCAGCCAAGTGTGGTCAGGGGGGGGCTACACCTTC.

This clonotype showed up many times. J is TRBJ2-1 and V is TRBV24-1; 9 bases are a match to TRBD2. The CDR3 contains 16 residues. V dropped 1 base and J dropped 0; count of bases not matched to a gene: 0. Germline V CDR1 and CDR2: KGHDR, SFDVKD. The CDR3 region has the DNA TGTGCCACCAGTGATTTTAGCGGGAGCTCCTACAATGAGCAGTTCTTC. Its protein is CATSDFSGSSYNEQFF.

This chain uses TRBV20-1 with TRBJ2-7, with TRBD1 as a possible D gene (5 bases). The CDR3 runs to 12 residues. The V and J ends lost 4 bases and 4 bases respectively, with 11 bases between them. From germline, CDR1 is DFQATT and CDR2 SNEGSKA (reference sequence). The CDR3 region has the DNA TGCAGTGCTAATTCCCAGGGTTACGAGCAGTACTTC. As protein: CSANSQGYEQYF.

The chain links TRBV5-1 to TRBJ2-3; 7 nucleotides match TRBD1. J lost 2 bases, V lost 4 bases, and 4 bases had no gene match. The CDR3 runs 14 residues. Germline V gene data show CDR1 as SGHRS and CDR2 as YFSETQ. CDR3 sequence reads: CASSPTGYTDTQYF. CDR3 DNA: TGCGCCAGCAGCCCGACAGGGTACACAGATACGCAGTATTTT.

The genes are TRBV19 and TRBJ1-1, with D unresolved. The germline V gene has CDR1 LNHDA and CDR2 SQIVND (reference sequence). Between the trimmed V and J ends, which lost 4 bases and 3 bases, there was a span of 9 bases. This CDR3 spans 13 amino acids. Here the CDR3 reads CASSTEAYTEAFF. The CDR3 coding sequence is TGTGCCAGTAGTACCGAGGCCTACACTGAAGCTTTCTTT.

This chain connects TRBV20-1 to TRBJ2-7; D possibly corresponds to TRBD2 (6 bases). This CDR3 is built from 12 residues. With 6 bases removed from V and 0 bases from J, the gap between germline ends came to 9 bases. Germline-derived CDR1 and CDR2 are DFQATT and SNEGSKA (reference sequence). The CDR3 DNA is TGCAGTGCAGCGGGTAGCTCCTACGAGCAGTACTTC. Translated: CSAAGSSYEQYF.

With regard to this clonotype: Mismatch with germline at one junction end may stem from a read error. The rearrangement joins TRBV7-8 to TRBJ2-4, with TRBD2 matching over 7 bases. Germline V gene lookup returns CDR1 SGHVS and CDR2 FQNEAQ. This CDR3 contains 17 residues. The CDR3: CACSLGLGEGTKNIQYF. In DNA form, the CDR3 reads TGTGCCTGCAGCTTAGGTTTAGGGGAGGGGACCAAAAACATTCAGTACTTC.

The V and J genes are TRBV3-1 and TRBJ2-4, with 10 positions matching TRBD2. The DNA end lines up better with TRBJ2-7; the J call may be wrong. The CDR3 runs to 18 residues. Germline V CDR1 and CDR2: LGHDT, YNNKEL (reference sequence). In DNA, the CDR3 is TGTGCCAGCAGCCAAGATGCCCTTAGCGGGGGGTCCTCTTACGAGCAGTACTTC. Residues: CASSQDALSGGSSYEQYF.

J is TRBJ1-1 and V is TRBV20-1; D might be TRBD1 (5 bases). Trimming removed 6 bases from V and 5 bases from J, with 16 bases in between. This CDR3 spans 13 amino acids. Per germline, CDR1 DFQATT and CDR2 SNEGSKA (reference sequence). CDR3 bases: TGCAGTGCAGTTGAGGGGCCGGGAACTGAAGCTTTCTTT. It specifies CSAVEGPGTEAFF.

The chain carries TRBV4-2 and TRBJ2-5; D possibly uses TRBD1 or TRBD2 (5 bases each). The germline gives CDR1 LGHNA, CDR2 YNFKEQ. The CDR3 is made up of 16 amino acids. With 3 bases removed from V and 5 bases from J, the gap between germline ends came to 19 bases. The CDR3 protein is CASSHHGATGVETQYF. CDR3 coding DNA: TGTGCCAGCAGCCACCACGGGGCCACAGGAGTCGAGACCCAGTACTTC.

Only a few counts were recorded for this clonotype. The CDR3 DNA sequence: TGTGCCAGCAGCCCAACGTCACTAGCGCCCGCCTACGAGCAGTACTTC. Its protein product is CASSPTSLAPAYEQYF. The gene calls are TRBV12-3 or TRBV12-4 and TRBJ2-7; 7 bases map to TRBD2. Trimming took 6 bases from V and 2 from J; bases not matched to a gene: 13. The CDR3 consists of 16 residues.

J is TRBJ2-5 and V is TRBV19; 8 positions agree with TRBD1. Near its end, the DNA agrees better with TRBJ2-7, so the J call may be wrong. The length of the CDR3 is 13 residues. The V gene's germline CDR1 is LNHDA and CDR2 SQIVND (reference sequence). CDR3 sequence (DNA): TGTGCCAGTTCCCACAGGGGGAGTAACGAGCAGTACTTC. Translating gives CASSHRGSNEQYF.

The V and J genes are TRBV2 and TRBJ1-1; D call uncertain. The ends were cut back, 7 bases at V and 4 bases at J, with 13 bases in the middle. From germline, CDR1 is SNHLY and CDR2 FYNNEI. The CDR3 spans 13 residues. The CDR3 nucleotides read TGTGCCAGCACCCCAAGGCGGGGCACTGAAGCTTTCTTT. Encoded protein: CASTPRRGTEAFF.

The rearrangement links TRBV27 to TRBJ2-2, with D tentatively TRBD2 (6 bases). This CDR3 comprises 13 residues. Trimming left V 5 bases short and J 6 bases short, with 10 bases between. Germline-derived CDR1 and CDR2 are MNHEY and SMNVEV (reference sequence). The CDR3 here is CASSRGTPGELFF. DNA for the CDR3: TGTGCCAGCAGTCGGGGGACCCCCGGGGAGCTGTTTTTT.

This clonotype has a count of ten or more. The V gene is TRBV2, the J gene TRBJ1-2; D is ambiguous. Germline CDR1 SNHLY, CDR2 FYNNEI. The CDR3 is 13 amino acids. Trimming removed 3 bases from V and 2 bases from J, with 7 bases in between. The CDR3: CASSDGSNYGYTF. The CDR3 DNA follows: TGTGCCAGCAGTGACGGCTCCAACTATGGCTACACCTTC.